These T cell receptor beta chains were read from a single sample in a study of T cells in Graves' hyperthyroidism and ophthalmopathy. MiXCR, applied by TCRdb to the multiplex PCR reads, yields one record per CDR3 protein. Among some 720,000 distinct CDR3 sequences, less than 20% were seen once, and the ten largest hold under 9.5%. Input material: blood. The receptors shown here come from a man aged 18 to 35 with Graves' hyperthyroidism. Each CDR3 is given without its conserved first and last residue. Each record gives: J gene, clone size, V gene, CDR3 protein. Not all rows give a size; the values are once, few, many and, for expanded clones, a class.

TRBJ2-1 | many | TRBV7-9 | ASRKWDEQF
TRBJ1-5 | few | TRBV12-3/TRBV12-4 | ASRGPDASQH
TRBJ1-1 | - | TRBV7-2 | ASSLDWTPTPEAF
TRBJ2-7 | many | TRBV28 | ASSLRGTTSGQY
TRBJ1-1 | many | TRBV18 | ASSVGQVTEAF
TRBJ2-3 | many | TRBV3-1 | ASSQDFAGGQEDTQY
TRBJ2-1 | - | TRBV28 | ASSFWGRSYNEQF
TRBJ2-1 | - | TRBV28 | ASSHQDSYNEQF
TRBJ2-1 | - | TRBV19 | ASSAPGLEVGEQF
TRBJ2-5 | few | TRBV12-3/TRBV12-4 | ASSYAPGQDGLAGQETQY
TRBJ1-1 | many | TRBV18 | ASSPPKGDTEAF
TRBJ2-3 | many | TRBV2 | ASSFSFGADTQY
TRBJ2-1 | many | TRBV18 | ASSPGRERYNEQF
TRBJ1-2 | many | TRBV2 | ASRTVHGYT
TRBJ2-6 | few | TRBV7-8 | ASSPSRGNSGANVLT
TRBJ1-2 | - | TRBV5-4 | ASTPGGGNYGYT
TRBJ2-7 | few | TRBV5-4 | ASSLGGGRGLEQY
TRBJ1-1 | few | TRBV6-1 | ASSVQGAHWAF
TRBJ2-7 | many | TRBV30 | AWRPGSSYEQY
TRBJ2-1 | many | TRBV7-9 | ASTQSYNEQF
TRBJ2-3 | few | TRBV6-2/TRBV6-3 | ASSYSAGEPTDTQY
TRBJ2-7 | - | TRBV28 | ASRATGYEQY
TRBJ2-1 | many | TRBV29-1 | SVARLAGGNEQF
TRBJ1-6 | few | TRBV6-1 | ASSRGIYNSPLH
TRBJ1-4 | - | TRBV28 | ASSRPSGHSNEKLF
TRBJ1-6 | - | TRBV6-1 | ASSEQRTYNSPLH
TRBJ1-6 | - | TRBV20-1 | SAEQGPGYNSPLH
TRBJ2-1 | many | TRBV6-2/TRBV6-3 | ASSYVAGGPNEQF
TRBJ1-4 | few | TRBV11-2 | ASSLARTNEKLF
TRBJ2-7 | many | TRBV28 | AVTLGTDYEQY
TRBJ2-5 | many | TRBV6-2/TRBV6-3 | ASSYGSGNPRQTQY
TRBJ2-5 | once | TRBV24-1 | ATSDAGTDKETQY
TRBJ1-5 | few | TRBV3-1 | ASSQEWGRDQPQH
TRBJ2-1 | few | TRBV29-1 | SGTGGDYNEQF
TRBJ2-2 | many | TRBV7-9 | ASSPDGNTGELF
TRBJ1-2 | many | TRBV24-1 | ATSDPFSRTGYT
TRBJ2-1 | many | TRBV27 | ASSEPGQGVLNNEQF
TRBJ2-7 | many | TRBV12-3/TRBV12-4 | ASTRHRTSGRARVYEQY
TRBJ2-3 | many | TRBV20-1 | SARGWVGTSGRTDTRY
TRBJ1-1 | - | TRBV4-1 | ASSQDRFRSRRTEAF
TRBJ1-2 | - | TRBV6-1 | ASTTWGQGARVYGYT
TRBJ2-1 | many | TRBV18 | ASSPQTSREQF
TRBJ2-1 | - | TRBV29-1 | GVEQAYNEQF
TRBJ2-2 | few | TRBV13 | ASSLAGGVAGELF
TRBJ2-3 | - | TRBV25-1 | ASSVQRGRHTQY
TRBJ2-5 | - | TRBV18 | ASSPRTSGRETQY
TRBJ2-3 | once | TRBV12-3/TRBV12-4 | ASSPLLGPDTQY
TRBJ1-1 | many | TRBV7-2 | ASSVDGSNNGAF
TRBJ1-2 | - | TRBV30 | AWTQNNYGYT
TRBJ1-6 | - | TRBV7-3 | ASSSGQGRRSPLH